This record covers a single T cell receptor beta chain. The germline gives CDR1 SGHAT, CDR2 FQNNGV. The CDR3 runs to 15 residues. V lost 4 bases, J lost 0 bases, and 9 bases lay in between. This entry is derived from a study of PD-L1 blockade in urothelial cancer. About the research overall: Men with urothelial cancer arising in the bladder made up most of the 29 patients. Typically, measured as a median, blood samples had over 120,000 T cells. Patients previously received 0 to 3 chemotherapy regimens.

Produced via immunoSEQ multiplex PCR; TCRdb's table is partial and in-frame only. This table holds around 45,000 clones, around 88% found once. The origin of this receptor is a man older than 75 with urothelial cancer. Sequencing used PBMCs, obtained around atezolizumab (anti-PD-L1) treatment. V usage is TRBV11-2 and J usage is TRBJ1-4; TRBD1 is a possible D gene (5 bases). The CDR3 protein is CASSSQGATNEKLFF. Written as DNA, the CDR3 is TGTGCCAGCAGCTCCCAGGGTGCAACTAATGAAAAACTGTTTTTT.